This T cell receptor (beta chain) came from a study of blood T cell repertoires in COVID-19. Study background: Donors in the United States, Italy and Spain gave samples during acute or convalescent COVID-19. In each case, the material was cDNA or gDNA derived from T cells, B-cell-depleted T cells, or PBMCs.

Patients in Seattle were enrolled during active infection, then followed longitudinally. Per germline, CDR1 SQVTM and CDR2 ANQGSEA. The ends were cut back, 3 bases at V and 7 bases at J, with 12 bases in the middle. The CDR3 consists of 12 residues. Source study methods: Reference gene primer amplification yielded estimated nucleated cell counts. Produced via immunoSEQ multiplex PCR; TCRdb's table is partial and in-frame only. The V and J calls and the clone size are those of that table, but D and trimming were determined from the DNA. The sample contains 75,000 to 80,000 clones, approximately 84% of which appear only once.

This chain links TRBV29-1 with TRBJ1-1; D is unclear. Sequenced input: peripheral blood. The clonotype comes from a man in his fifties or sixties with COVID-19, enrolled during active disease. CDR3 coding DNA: TGCAGCGTTGAGGGCAGGAGGGTTGAAGCTTTCTTT. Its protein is CSVEGRRVEAFF.